This TCR beta chain derives from a study of cytomegalovirus exposure and HLA in healthy donors. Background on the study: In terms of ancestry, the Caucasian-associated cluster contained around 79% of the roughly 400 genotyped donors.

Primers included in the PCR were 60 Vbeta and 13 Jbeta primers. Profiling relied on immunoSEQ multiplex PCR, and the TCRdb table lists in-frame clones only, not all of them. The sample comprises under 200,000 clones, about 75% of which are singletons, and around 8.3% rests with the top ten. Deletions cut 0 bases from V and 1 base from J, with 9 bases between. The CDR3 consists of 15 residues. Germline V gives CDR1 MNHEY, CDR2 SVGAGI. The study, taken as a whole, reports: Most CMV-associated TCR beta chains appeared HLA-restricted in a later analysis. In vitro testing confirmed three CMV-associated chains as specific for CMV antigens. Reportedly, TCR beta sequences accurately predicted HLA-A and HLA-B alleles in most subjects.

A few counts support this clone. Its antigen is undetermined. The chain recombines TRBV6-5 with TRBJ1-1; D is unresolved. Sequenced sample: PBMCs. The sequence was obtained from a woman in her forties in good health and CMV-seropositive. The CDR3 DNA is TGTGCCAGCAGTTACTCGGGAGGGTCGAACACTGAAGCTTTCTTT. Encoded protein: CASSYSGGSNTEAFF.